The T cell receptor beta chain under discussion was sequenced for a study of CD8 T cells in Susac syndrome. General study points: The authors acknowledged that their TCR sequencing and HLA analysis involved a relatively small number of individuals.

In regard to this clonotype: Its antigen is as yet unknown.

Random-hexamer reverse transcription was applied to roughly 0.45 to 1 ug RNA. TCRdb re-analysed the immunoSEQ multiplex PCR reads in MiXCR, keeping a single row per CDR3 protein. The table has approximately 300,000 distinct CDR3 sequences, around 85% seen once. The CDR3 has 11 residues. Germline V gene sequence: CDR1 LNHDA, CDR2 SQIVND (reference sequence). Trimming took 7 bases from V and 9 from J, leaving 10 bases between them. Sequencing of TCR beta, carried out with a high-throughput approach, was applied to CD8+ and CD4+ T cells from the blood. The sample was CD8+ T cells from PBMCs. This chain joins TRBV19 and TRBJ2-1; D unresolved. The receptor was isolated from a human donor with multiple sclerosis. CDR3 in amino acids: CASTELREQFF. The DNA for the CDR3 is TGTGCCAGTACCGAGCTTCGTGAGCAGTTCTTC.